The 30 T cell receptor beta chains below come from one sample, sequenced in a study of cytomegalovirus exposure and HLA in healthy donors. Primers for the PCR totalled 60 Vbeta and 13 Jbeta. The assay was immunoSEQ multiplex PCR, and TCRdb's table has in-frame clones only and misses some. The repertoire consists of 120,000 to 150,000 clones, with around 80% occurring once and the leading ten covering approximately 2%. Input material: PBMCs. The receptors shown here come from a woman between 35 and 50 years old in good health and CMV-seronegative.

The CDR3 nucleotides are TGTGCCAGCAGCTTCGGCAGGGGGAACGGCTACACCTTC. It yields the protein CASSFGRGNGYTF. The rearrangement joins TRBV7-8 to TRBJ1-2; 7 positions agree with TRBD1. From germline, CDR1 is SGHVS and CDR2 FQNEAQ. The CDR3 runs 13 residues. V shed 3 bases, J shed 8 bases, and the junction held 6 bases outside the gene matches.

This rearrangement joins TRBV28 to TRBJ2-5; possible D gene TRBD1, 6 bases. The CDR3 totals 15 residues. Germline V CDR1 and CDR2: MDHEN, SYDVKM. Trimming removed 4 bases at V and 5 bases at J, with 17 bases between. The DNA for the CDR3 is TGTGCCAGCAGTTACCCGACAGGCCTCTCGGAGACCCAGTACTTC. Protein sequence: CASSYPTGLSETQYF. The full variable domain, rest sourced from reference TRBV28 and TRBJ2-5, is DVKVTQSSRYLVKRTGEKVFLECVQDMDHENMFWYRQDPGLGLRLIYFSYDVKMKEKGDIPEGYSVSREKKERFSLILESASTNQTSMYLCASSYPTGLSETQYFGPGTRLLVL.

This chain joins TRBV9 and TRBJ1-2; D is perhaps TRBD1 (5 bases). The CDR3 length is 12 residues. The V gene's germline CDR1 is SGDLS and CDR2 YYNGEE. V dropped 6 bases and J dropped 4 bases, with 10 bases sitting between them. CDR3 bases: TGTGCCAGCACCACAGGTTTCTATGGCTACACCTTC. Its translation: CASTTGFYGYTF.

The V and J genes are TRBV5-8 and TRBJ2-1; TRBD1 aligns across 7 bases. Unmatched junction bases numbered 6, after V lost 7 bases and J lost 5 bases. Germline CDR1 SGHTS, CDR2 YDEGEE. The CDR3 spans 13 residues. As DNA, the CDR3 is TGTGCCAGCGGAACAGGGGTGGACAATGAGCAGTTCTTC. Translated: CASGTGVDNEQFF.

The rearrangement joins TRBV28 to TRBJ1-5, with a possible D match to TRBD1 (5 bases). This CDR3 contains 16 residues. Trimming removed 8 bases at V and 2 bases at J, with 19 bases between. From germline, CDR1 is MDHEN and CDR2 SYDVKM. CDR3 in amino acids: CASGLGVASGNQPQHF. CDR3 bases: TGTGCCAGCGGCTTAGGGGTGGCGTCTGGCAATCAGCCCCAGCATTTT.

V and J are TRBV4-3 and TRBJ2-1, with a possible D match to TRBD2 (6 bases). The length of the CDR3 is 17 residues. Germline lookup yields CDR1 LGHNA and CDR2 YSLEER. Deletions cut 4 bases from V and 2 bases from J, with 18 bases between. The CDR3 DNA is TGCGCCAGCAGCCCGGGGGTACTAGCCGAGGCCTACAATGAGCAGTTCTTC. It encodes CASSPGVLAEAYNEQFF.

The chain joins TRBV11-2 to TRBJ2-4; D is undetermined. CDR3 length: 14 residues. The V end lost 1 base, the J end lost 2 bases, and 6 bases lay between the germline ends. Germline CDR1 is SGHAT and CDR2 is FQNNGV. This CDR3 reads CASSLVGSKNIQYF. The CDR3 DNA reads TGTGCCAGCAGCTTAGTCGGGTCCAAAAACATTCAGTACTTC.

This chain uses TRBV30 with TRBJ1-1, with 8 bases matching TRBD1. Germline-derived CDR1 and CDR2 are GTSNPN and SVGIG (reference sequence). The CDR3 has 14 amino acids. After removal of 3 bases from V and 1 base from J, the junction contained 4 bases not matched to a gene. The CDR3 DNA follows: TGTGCCTGGAGCCCCGGGACAGGGAACACTGAAGCTTTCTTT. It specifies CAWSPGTGNTEAFF.

For the CDR3, the DNA is TGCGCCAGCAGTGCAGGGACACTTGAAGCTTTCTTT. It specifies CASSAGTLEAFF. This chain connects TRBV10-2 to TRBJ1-1; D is possibly TRBD1 (6 bases). The CDR3 is 12 residues long. Germline V gives CDR1 WSHSY, CDR2 SAAADI. Trimming took off 4 bases at V and 7 bases at J, with 10 bases between the two ends.

The chain carries TRBV19 and TRBJ1-5; no reliable D call. Germline-derived CDR1 and CDR2 are LNHDA and SQIVND (reference sequence). The V gene lost 3 bases and the J gene lost 7 bases, with 13 bases spanning the gap. This CDR3 contains 14 residues. CDR3 bases: TGTGCCAGTAGTATTTCGAGAGGGCCCCAGCCCCAGCATTTT. Amino acid sequence: CASSISRGPQPQHF.

The genes are TRBV6-4 and TRBJ1-1; D is unclear. The CDR3 is 13 residues long. V shed 5 bases and J shed 5 bases, with 12 bases lying between them. Germline CDR1 and CDR2: MRHNA and SNTAGT. The CDR3 reads CASSFSLETEAFF. The CDR3 DNA reads TGTGCCAGCAGTTTCAGCCTGGAGACTGAAGCTTTCTTT.

The genes are TRBV7-2 and TRBJ2-2; D may be TRBD2 (5 bases). In germline, CDR1 is SGHTA, CDR2 FQGNSA. V was cut by 1 base and J by 3 bases, with 9 bases left in between. This CDR3 is 15 amino acids long. CDR3 loop: CASSLGYGDTGELFF. CDR3 coding DNA: TGTGCCAGCAGCTTAGGCTACGGGGACACCGGGGAGCTGTTTTTT.

Written as DNA, the CDR3 is TGTGCCAGCAGCCAAAAAGGGCGGGAACTCTACAATGAGCAGTTCTTC. It codes for CASSQKGRELYNEQFF. The chain links TRBV14 to TRBJ2-1, with D maybe TRBD2 (6 bases). Germline V gene data show CDR1 as SGHDN and CDR2 as FVKESK. V dropped 2 bases and J dropped 3 bases, with 14 bases sitting between them. This CDR3 spans 16 amino acids.

This clone was counted once. The V call is TRBV28, the J call TRBJ1-2; perhaps TRBD1 as D (5 bases). The germline V gene has CDR1 MDHEN and CDR2 SYDVKM. Trimming took 6 bases from V and 3 from J, leaving 8 bases between them. The CDR3 consists of 12 residues. CDR3 coding DNA: TGTGCCAGCAGACTACAGGACTATGGCTACACCTTC. Protein sequence: CASRLQDYGYTF.

The chain recombines TRBV2 with TRBJ1-4; D call uncertain. The V gene's germline CDR1 is SNHLY and CDR2 FYNNEI. The V and J ends lost 3 bases and 11 bases respectively, with 13 bases between them. This CDR3 comprises 13 residues. CDR3 coding DNA: TGTGCCAGCAGTGATGGCTTTCTCCAGAAACTGTTTTTT. This gives the protein CASSDGFLQKLFF.

The chain joins TRBV7-8 to TRBJ1-1; maybe TRBD1 (5 bases). The V gene's germline CDR1 is SGHVS and CDR2 FQNEAQ. Between the trimmed V and J ends, which lost 1 base and 6 bases, there was a span of 9 bases. This CDR3 has 13 residues. DNA for the CDR3: TGTGCCAGCAGCTTAGGGGGACTACCTGAAGCTTTCTTT. This encodes CASSLGGLPEAFF. Supplemented by reference TRBV7-8 and TRBJ1-1, the full variable domain reads GAGVSQSPRYKVAKRGQDVALRCDPISGHVSLFWYQQALGQGPEFLTYFQNEAQLDKSGLPSDRFFAERPEGSVSTLKIQRTQQEDSAVYLCASSLGGLPEAFFGQGTRLTVV.

The gene calls are TRBV7-9 and TRBJ1-5, with D uncertain. CDR3 length equals 17 residues. CDR1 and CDR2 from the germline V gene are SEHNR and FQNEAQ (reference sequence). The V gene lost 1 base and the J gene lost 0 bases, with 13 bases spanning the gap. CDR3 bases: TGTGCCAGCAGCTTAGTCTGGGGAGAATATAGCAATCAGCCCCAGCATTTT. Translated, it gives CASSLVWGEYSNQPQHF. Combining the CDR3 with reference TRBV7-9 and TRBJ1-5 gives the whole variable domain DTGVSQNPRHKITKRGQNVTFRCDPISEHNRLYWYRQTLGQGPEFLTYFQNEAQLEKSRLLSDRFSAERPKGSFSTLEIQRTEQGDSAMYLCASSLVWGEYSNQPQHFGDGTRLSIL.

The chain combines TRBV28 with TRBJ2-7; the D gene is possibly TRBD2 (5 bases). Germline V gene lookup returns CDR1 MDHEN and CDR2 SYDVKM. V shed 3 bases and J shed 2 bases, with 5 bases lying between them. The CDR3 sequence is 12 residues long. The CDR3 DNA reads as TGTGCCAGCAGTTTCGGGGCCTACGAGCAGTACTTC. It specifies CASSFGAYEQYF.

This chain links TRBV5-6 with TRBJ1-1; 10 positions match TRBD1. Germline lookup yields CDR1 SGHDT and CDR2 YYEEEE. With 3 bases clipped from V and 4 bases from J, the junction kept 12 bases outside the gene matches. The CDR3 is 17 amino acids. For the CDR3, the DNA is TGTGCCAGCAGCTACCCCGGGACAGGGGTTGGTGGCACTGAAGCTTTCTTT. Encoded protein: CASSYPGTGVGGTEAFF.

V is TRBV7-2 and J is TRBJ2-7; 8 nucleotides align to TRBD2. V dropped 3 bases and J dropped 6; count of bases not matched to a gene: 4. The CDR3 contains 13 residues. Germline-derived CDR1 and CDR2 are SGHTA and FQGNSA. CDR3 coding DNA: TGTGCCAGCAGCTTCGGGGGGGTTGGCGAGCAGTACTTC. Its translation: CASSFGGVGEQYF.

The chain combines TRBV10-1 with TRBJ2-5; 9 bases map to TRBD2. CDR3 length equals 15 residues. The J segment lost 10 bases and the V segment lost 6 bases, leaving 15 bases of the junction unmatched. Germline V gene sequence: CDR1 WNHNN, CDR2 SYGVQD (reference sequence). CDR3 sequence (DNA): TGCGCCAGCAGCCCACTCCAGACTAGCGGACCACGCCAGTACTTC. This codes for CASSPLQTSGPRQYF.

CDR3 in amino acids: CASSVSLSSGANVLTF. CDR3 nucleotides: TGTGCCAGCAGCGTTTCCCTAAGCTCTGGGGCCAACGTCCTGACTTTC. The rearrangement links TRBV9 to TRBJ2-6, with D hard to call. The germline gives CDR1 SGDLS, CDR2 YYNGEE. Trimming took off 2 bases at V and 0 bases at J, with 9 bases between the two ends. This CDR3 contains 16 residues.

The rearrangement links TRBV19 to TRBJ1-1; D is ambiguous. V shed 6 bases and J shed 0 bases, with 11 bases lying between them. CDR1 is LNHDA, CDR2 SQIVND, per germline (reference sequence). The CDR3 runs 14 residues. The CDR3 spells CASSTSSLNTEAFF. CDR3 in DNA: TGTGCCAGTAGCACTTCAAGTTTGAACACTGAAGCTTTCTTT. Together with reference TRBV19 and TRBJ1-1, the CDR3 gives the full variable domain: DGGITQSPKYLFRKEGQNVTLSCEQNLNHDAMYWYRQDPGQGLRLIYYSQIVNDFQKGDIAEGYSVSREKKESFPLTVTSAQKNPTAFYLCASSTSSLNTEAFFGQGTRLTVV.

This clone was observed a handful of times. This chain connects TRBV11-3 to TRBJ1-1; possible D gene TRBD1, 6 bases. The CDR3 contains 13 residues. Trimming removed 2 bases from V and 8 bases from J, with 12 bases in between. Germline V lookup: CDR1 SGHNT, CDR2 YENEEA. The CDR3 sequence: CASSLKGGREAFF. The CDR3 bases are TGTGCCAGCAGCTTAAAAGGGGGTAGGGAAGCTTTCTTT.

V gene TRBV4-1 combines with J gene TRBJ2-7, with 12 bases identical to TRBD1. Looked up from germline, CDR1 is MGHRA and CDR2 is YSYEKL. V shed 0 bases and J 4 bases; nucleotides not matched to a gene: 13. The length of the CDR3 is 19 residues. The CDR3 DNA is TGCGCCAGCAGCCAAGAGCCGGGGACAGGGGGCCTGGTGGGTTACGAGCAGTACTTC. Its translation: CASSQEPGTGGLVGYEQYF.

The chain recombines TRBV7-9 with TRBJ2-1; 9 bases fit TRBD2. This CDR3 comprises 15 residues. Germline CDR1 and CDR2: SEHNR and FQNEAQ (reference sequence). Losses at the gene ends were 3 bases for V and 7 bases for J; bases not matched to a gene: 7. CDR3 DNA: TGTGCCAGCAGCTTTACGGCGGGAGGGTGGAATGAGCAGTTCTTC. It yields the protein CASSFTAGGWNEQFF.

This sequence joins TRBV4-1 and TRBJ2-7; TRBD1 is a possible D gene (5 bases). Germline V gene lookup returns CDR1 MGHRA and CDR2 YSYEKL. This CDR3 has 13 residues. The V end lost 4 bases, the J end lost 1 base, and 8 bases lay between the germline ends. The DNA of the CDR3 is TGCGCCAGCAGCCCGGACATTTCCTACGAGCAGTACTTC. It translates to CASSPDISYEQYF.

The table lists this clone with a few counts. J is TRBJ2-5 and V is TRBV4-1, with D hard to call. Trimming removed 1 base at V and 0 bases at J, with 6 bases between. CDR1 MGHRA and CDR2 YSYEKL come from the germline V gene. The CDR3 is made up of 14 amino acids. DNA for the CDR3: TGCGCCAGCAGCCAAGCAGGAAACCAAGAGACCCAGTACTTC. Translating it yields CASSQAGNQETQYF.

This chain links TRBV23-1 with TRBJ1-5; D call uncertain. TRBV23-1 is an ORF, with its function uncertain. The CDR3 totals 18 residues. Trimming shortened V by 3 bases and J by 2 bases, and 20 bases separated the two germline ends. CDR3 sequence reads: CASSQGGKNPEGNQPQHF. The DNA for the CDR3 is TGCGCCAGCAGTCAGGGAGGAAAAAACCCAGAGGGCAATCAGCCCCAGCATTTT.

This chain uses TRBV7-9 with TRBJ2-7; TRBD1 might be the D (5 bases). The CDR3 is 18 amino acids. Trimming shortened V by 0 bases and J by 2 bases, and 20 bases separated the two germline ends. Germline V lookup: CDR1 SEHNR, CDR2 FQNEAQ (reference sequence). The CDR3 bases are TGTGCCAGCAGCTTAGCCCTTCAGGGCTACGCCTTTCCCTACGAGCAGTACTTC. It codes for CASSLALQGYAFPYEQYF. Based on the CDR3 plus reference TRBV7-9 and TRBJ2-7, the full variable domain is DTGVSQNPRHKITKRGQNVTFRCDPISEHNRLYWYRQTLGQGPEFLTYFQNEAQLEKSRLLSDRFSAERPKGSFSTLEIQRTEQGDSAMYLCASSLALQGYAFPYEQYFGPGTRLTVT.